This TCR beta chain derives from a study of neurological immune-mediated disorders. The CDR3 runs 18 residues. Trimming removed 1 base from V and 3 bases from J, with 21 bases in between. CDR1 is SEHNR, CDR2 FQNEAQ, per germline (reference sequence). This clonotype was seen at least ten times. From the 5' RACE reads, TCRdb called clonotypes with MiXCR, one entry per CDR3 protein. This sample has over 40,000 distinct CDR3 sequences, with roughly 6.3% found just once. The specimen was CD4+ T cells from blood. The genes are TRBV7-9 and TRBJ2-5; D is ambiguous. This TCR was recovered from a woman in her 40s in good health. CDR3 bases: TGTGCCAGCAGCTTAGTATCCAAAGTAAGGAGATTGGAAGAGACCCAGTACTTC. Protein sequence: CASSLVSKVRRLEETQYF. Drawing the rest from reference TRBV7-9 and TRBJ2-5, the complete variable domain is DTGVSQNPRHKITKRGQNVTFRCDPISEHNRLYWYRQTLGQGPEFLTYFQNEAQLEKSRLLSDRFSAERPKGSFSTLEIQRTEQGDSAMYLCASSLVSKVRRLEETQYFGPGTRLLVL.